These 27 T cell receptor beta chains share one sample of origin, sequenced in a study of shared clonotypes between healthy human individuals. Only in-frame clones appear in the TCRdb table, and some are missing; sequencing was by immunoSEQ multiplex PCR. The sample has approximately 1.9 million clones; over 85% are singletons. Naive CD8 cells lacked CD45RO and underwent positive selection for CCR7, leaving out terminally differentiated effector memory CD45RA+ cells. The specimen sequenced was naive CD8+ T cells from PBMCs. Source of these receptors: a man younger than 30 in good health. Some clones in this sample may be carry-over from other donors' samples.

Concerning this clone itself: This specimen includes other DNA sequences encoding the same CDR3. The chain recombines TRBV7-9 with TRBJ2-5; 12 bases match TRBD2. The germline CDR1 and CDR2 sequences are SEHNR and FQNEAQ (reference sequence). The CDR3 has 15 residues. Trimming removed 4 bases from V and 2 bases from J; junction bases left unmatched: 2. The CDR3 sequence: CASSSGTSGQETQYF. CDR3 DNA: TGTGCCAGCAGCTCCGGGACTAGCGGGCAAGAGACCCAGTACTTC.

The V call is TRBV19, the J call TRBJ1-2; 7 nucleotides match TRBD1. The CDR3 is 16 amino acids. The germline V gene has CDR1 LNHDA and CDR2 SQIVND (reference sequence). V lost 3 bases, J lost 0 bases, and 7 bases stayed unmatched. CDR3: CASSIPRDRPNYGYTF. The CDR3 DNA is TGTGCCAGTAGTATCCCTAGGGACAGACCTAACTATGGCTACACCTTC. The full variable domain, its missing parts supplied by reference TRBV19 and TRBJ1-2, is DGGITQSPKYLFRKEGQNVTLSCEQNLNHDAMYWYRQDPGQGLRLIYYSQIVNDFQKGDIAEGYSVSREKKESFPLTVTSAQKNPTAFYLCASSIPRDRPNYGYTFGSGTRLTVV.

The chain has TRBV2 and TRBJ1-6, with TRBD1 matching over 10 bases. The CDR3 is 15 amino acids. Trimming cost V 6 bases and J 6 bases; bases outside gene matches: 5. The germline gives CDR1 SNHLY, CDR2 FYNNEI. In nucleotides, the CDR3 is TGTGCCAGCAGCCCGGGACAGGGGAGTAATTCACCCCTCCACTTT. Translation gives CASSPGQGSNSPLHF.

This sequence joins TRBV4-1 and TRBJ2-1, with D perhaps matching TRBD2 (6 bases). V was trimmed by 0 bases and J by 9 bases, leaving 18 bases between them. The CDR3 has 16 residues. Looked up from germline, CDR1 is MGHRA and CDR2 is YSYEKL. In DNA, the CDR3 is TGCGCCAGCAGCCAAGAAGCAGCTAGCGAGGGGTCTGAGCAGTTCTTC. This encodes CASSQEAASEGSEQFF.

The V call is TRBV5-1, the J call TRBJ2-7; a possible D gene is TRBD2 (6 bases). The CDR3 length is 14 residues. In germline, CDR1 is SGHRS, CDR2 YFSETQ. With 0 bases removed from V and 2 bases from J, the gap between germline ends came to 9 bases. CDR3 DNA: TGCGCCAGCAGCTTGGGACTAGATACCTACGAGCAGTACTTC. Residues: CASSLGLDTYEQYF.

The V gene is TRBV28, the J gene TRBJ1-2; no reliable D call. The CDR3 runs to 17 residues. Trimming removed 2 bases at V and 4 bases at J, with 20 bases between. Germline V gives CDR1 MDHEN, CDR2 SYDVKM. CDR3 DNA: TGTGCCAGCAGTTTAACCCTACCCCGACCACCCTCCTATGGCTACACCTTC. As protein: CASSLTLPRPPSYGYTF.

The chain combines TRBV10-2 with TRBJ2-2; possibly TRBD2 for D (6 bases). The CDR3 loop spans 16 amino acids. Deletions cut 7 bases from V and 2 bases from J, with 17 bases between. Germline CDR1 reads WSHSY; CDR2 reads SAAADI. The CDR3: CASTVGLRLNTGELFF. In nucleotides, the CDR3 is TGCGCCAGCACCGTGGGACTCAGGTTAAACACCGGGGAGCTGTTTTTT.

This chain connects TRBV9 to TRBJ2-7; no clear D. The CDR3 loop spans 14 amino acids. Per the germline V gene, CDR1 is SGDLS and CDR2 is YYNGEE. The germline V and J ends were trimmed by 3 bases and 2 bases, with 12 bases remaining between them. CDR3 bases: TGTGCCAGCAGCGCCCGACAAGCCACCTACGAGCAGTACTTC. Translation gives CASSARQATYEQYF.

J is TRBJ2-1 and V is TRBV4-3; 7 bases map to TRBD2. CDR1 and CDR2 (germline): LGHNA, YSLEER. Trimming took 0 bases from V and 12 from J; bases not matched to a gene: 5. The CDR3 loop spans 13 amino acids. CDR3 loop: CASSQDERDGQFF. The CDR3 DNA sequence: TGCGCCAGCAGCCAAGATGAGCGGGATGGGCAGTTCTTC.

V usage is TRBV4-1 and J usage is TRBJ1-2; 9 positions match TRBD1. CDR1 is MGHRA and CDR2 is YSYEKL in the germline V gene. Unmatched junction bases numbered 10, after V lost 4 bases and J lost 4 bases. The CDR3 is 16 amino acids. The CDR3 coding sequence is TGCGCCAGCAGCCGGGGTACAGGGGGCGAATTCTATGGCTACACCTTC. This translates into CASSRGTGGEFYGYTF.

The V and J genes are TRBV28 and TRBJ2-1, with D unresolved. Trimming removed 1 base from V and 6 bases from J, with 7 bases in between. The CDR3 spans 13 residues. Germline V gives CDR1 MDHEN, CDR2 SYDVKM. The CDR3 reads CASSLSLLNEQFF. The CDR3 nucleotides are TGTGCCAGCAGTTTATCACTCCTCAATGAGCAGTTCTTC.

The chain links TRBV4-1 to TRBJ1-5; D remains ambiguous. The CDR3 totals 16 residues. Per germline, CDR1 MGHRA and CDR2 YSYEKL. V was trimmed by 1 base and J by 3 bases, leaving 13 bases between them. The CDR3 sequence is CASSQVLNRDNQPQHF. CDR3 bases: TGCGCCAGCAGCCAAGTCCTCAATCGGGACAATCAGCCCCAGCATTTT.

This sequence joins TRBV27 and TRBJ2-1; a possible D gene is TRBD1 (5 bases). This CDR3 has 15 amino acids. Germline CDR1 reads MNHEY; CDR2 reads SMNVEV (reference sequence). V lost 5 bases and J lost 2, with 13 bases in between. In DNA, the CDR3 is TGTGCCAGCAGTCGCATCCTGGGGCCCTACAATGAGCAGTTCTTC. Translating gives CASSRILGPYNEQFF.

The chain combines TRBV7-2 with TRBJ2-3, with D possibly matching TRBD1 (6 bases). Looked up from germline, CDR1 is SGHTA and CDR2 is FQGNSA. The CDR3 extends over 16 amino acids. V dropped 1 base and J dropped 0 bases, with 11 bases sitting between them. The CDR3, as DNA: TGTGCCAGCAGCTTAGTAATGGGGGCTAGCACAGATACGCAGTATTTT. The encoded protein is CASSLVMGASTDTQYF. Looking up the rest from reference TRBV7-2 and TRBJ2-3 gives the full variable domain: GAGVSQSPSNKVTEKGKDVELRCDPISGHTALYWYRQSLGQGLEFLIYFQGNSAPDKSGLPSDRFSAERTGGSVSTLTIQRTQQEDSAVYLCASSLVMGASTDTQYFGPGTRLTVL.

This clone has just one count. The chain uses TRBV14 and TRBJ2-7; perhaps D is TRBD1 or TRBD2 (5 bases each). The germline V gene encodes CDR1 SGHDN and CDR2 FVKESK. This CDR3 has 12 residues. V was pared by 3 bases and J by 6 bases, with 9 bases between. CDR3 coding DNA: TGTGCCAGCAGCCAGCAGGGAGCCGAGCAGTACTTC. It encodes CASSQQGAEQYF.

The chain uses TRBV27 and TRBJ2-1; D not resolved. V shed 6 bases and J shed 4 bases, with 16 bases lying between them. Germline V gives CDR1 MNHEY, CDR2 SMNVEV (reference sequence). The CDR3 consists of 15 residues. CDR3 loop: CASSPVGNVYNEQFF. As DNA, the CDR3 is TGTGCCAGCAGCCCTGTGGGGAACGTATACAATGAGCAGTTCTTC.

J is TRBJ2-7 and V is TRBV4-3; D gene unclear. This CDR3 spans 14 amino acids. In germline, CDR1 is LGHNA, CDR2 YSLEER. The V end lost 0 bases, the J end lost 0 bases, and 6 bases lay between the germline ends. The CDR3 region has the DNA TGCGCCAGCAGCCAAGAGCGTAACTCCTACGAGCAGTACTTC. Its protein product is CASSQERNSYEQYF.

The chain carries TRBV2 and TRBJ2-7; 8 bases line up with TRBD2. Germline trimming cut 8 bases from V and 0 bases from J; bases unmatched to any gene: 15. Germline-derived CDR1 and CDR2 are SNHLY and FYNNEI. The CDR3 is made up of 17 amino acids. The CDR3 nucleotides are TGTGCCAGCCGCCCGAGGCTAGCGGGCCAAGCCTCCTACGAGCAGTACTTC. Translation gives CASRPRLAGQASYEQYF.

The chain couples TRBV19 to TRBJ2-3, with D perhaps TRBD1 (6 bases). CDR3 length equals 12 residues. Germline V gene sequence: CDR1 LNHDA, CDR2 SQIVND (reference sequence). V lost 10 bases, J lost 5 bases, and 13 bases lay in between. The CDR3 loop reads CATTGFRDTQYF. The CDR3 DNA reads as TGTGCCACCACAGGGTTTCGAGATACGCAGTATTTT.

The CDR3 DNA reads as TGCGCCAGCAGCCAAGTATGGACAGGGGATACCCCCTACGAGCAGTACTTC. It yields the protein CASSQVWTGDTPYEQYF. The J gene is TRBJ2-7, the V gene TRBV4-3; 9 positions agree with TRBD1. The CDR3 is made up of 17 amino acids. The V and J ends lost 1 base and 2 bases, in that order; junction bases with no gene match: 9. Per the germline V gene, CDR1 is LGHNA and CDR2 is YSLEER.

DNA for the CDR3: TGTGCCAGCAGTCTCGGGACAGGGGGCCTGGGTGAGCAGTTCTTC. This sequence encodes CASSLGTGGLGEQFF. The rearrangement uses TRBV28 and TRBJ2-1, with 12 bases lining up with TRBD1. With 5 bases clipped from V and 9 bases from J, the junction kept 8 bases outside the gene matches. Germline V gene lookup returns CDR1 MDHEN and CDR2 SYDVKM. CDR3 size: 15 residues.

This chain connects TRBV5-4 to TRBJ1-1; D call uncertain. This CDR3 has 12 residues. The V gene lost 4 bases and the J gene lost 2 bases, with 6 bases spanning the gap. Germline V gene sequence: CDR1 SGHNT, CDR2 YYREEE (reference sequence). This chain's CDR3 is CASSPANTEAFF. CDR3 DNA sequence: TGTGCCAGCAGCCCGGCTAACACTGAAGCTTTCTTT. Supplemented by reference TRBV5-4 and TRBJ1-1, the full variable domain reads ETGVTQSPTHLIKTRGQQVTLRCSSQSGHNTVSWYQQALGQGPQFIFQYYREEENGRGNFPPRFSGLQFPNYSSELNVNALELDDSALYLCASSPANTEAFFGQGTRLTVV.

The V call is TRBV6-6, the J call TRBJ2-7; TRBD1 matches at 10 bases. This CDR3 has 15 amino acids. CDR1 is MNHNY and CDR2 is SVGAGI in the germline V gene (reference sequence). Trimming took 7 bases from V and 4 from J; bases not matched to a gene: 10. This chain's CDR3 is CASTWGGQGRYEQYF. CDR3 in DNA: TGTGCCAGCACCTGGGGGGGACAGGGGAGGTACGAGCAGTACTTC.

The chain couples TRBV27 to TRBJ2-3, with D unresolved. The CDR3 contains 15 residues. Germline CDR1 is MNHEY and CDR2 is SMNVEV (reference sequence). Trimming stripped 5 bases from V and 1 base from J, with 13 bases between. This CDR3 is CASSHLEQGTDTQYF. The CDR3 DNA reads as TGTGCCAGCAGTCATCTAGAGCAGGGCACAGATACGCAGTATTTT.

The chain links TRBV30 to TRBJ1-4; D remains ambiguous. The CDR3 consists of 15 residues. V was trimmed by 2 bases and J by 0 bases, leaving 10 bases between them. From germline, CDR1 is GTSNPN and CDR2 SVGIG (reference sequence). This CDR3 reads CAWSWGFATNEKLFF. CDR3 in DNA: TGTGCCTGGAGTTGGGGATTTGCAACTAATGAAAAACTGTTTTTT.

V and J are TRBV10-3 and TRBJ1-3; D unresolved. The germline V gene encodes CDR1 ENHRY and CDR2 SYGVKD. V lost 7 bases to trimming and J lost 7 bases, with 14 bases between them. This CDR3 comprises 13 residues. The CDR3 DNA reads as TGTGCCATCAATGATTTGATGGCGAACACCATATATTTT. Translating it yields CAINDLMANTIYF.

The chain combines TRBV6-1 with TRBJ1-3, with D possibly being TRBD1 (5 bases). CDR3 size: 13 residues. The ends were cut back, 8 bases at V and 2 bases at J, with 10 bases in the middle. Germline V lookup: CDR1 MNHNS, CDR2 SASEGT. CDR3 DNA: TGTGCCAGCTGGCGCAGGGCTGGAAACACCATATATTTT. Translating it yields CASWRRAGNTIYF.